The T cell receptor beta chain under discussion was sequenced for a study of response to subunit inactivated influenza vaccine. TCRdb itself ran the RT-PCR reads through MiXCR, one entry per CDR3 protein. The data show approximately 530,000 distinct CDR3 sequences, with approximately 7.6% seen just once and approximately 12% held by the top ten. The CDR3 covers 13 residues. V lost 7 bases and J lost 4; bases outside the gene matches: 6. Germline V gives CDR1 MNHEY, CDR2 SMNVEV (reference sequence). Note on this clonotype: The target antigen is unknown.

Study-level findings and limits: Authors suggested each seasonal influenza vaccination recruits few new T cells.

This clonotype originated in a man in his fifties or sixties who received an inactivated influenza vaccine. Sequenced material: PBMCs from blood, taken roughly 24 months after vaccination. The chain has TRBV27 and TRBJ2-7; 8 positions agree with TRBD1. The CDR3 is CASKQGAKYEQYF. CDR3 sequence (DNA): TGTGCCAGCAAGCAGGGGGCTAAGTACGAGCAGTACTTC.